This TCR beta chain was profiled in a study of T cell repertoires in cytomegalovirus infection. Background on the study: Based on public TCR beta signatures, there were indications of CMV infection and of a matching HLA type. Study-wide results and limits: Adding up the frequency of public TCR beta families identified people who carried CMV plus the relevant HLA. The ex vivo response was dominated by HLA-C-restricted CMV-specific TCR beta clonotypes.

TCRdb redid the calling of the reads with MiXCR, one entry per CDR3 protein. The sample records more than 150,000 distinct CDR3 sequences, about a quarter being singletons. This clonotype was detected ten times or more. Its antigen is unidentified. The CDR3 totals 16 residues. V was cut by 2 bases and J by 2 bases, with 15 bases left in between. Germline V gene sequence: CDR1 SGHTA, CDR2 FQGNSA. V is TRBV7-2 and J is TRBJ2-5; D perhaps matches TRBD2 (7 bases). Specimen: PBMCs. The source of this sequence is a human donor in good health (CMV status not recorded). Some clones in this sample may be carry-over from other donors' samples. This chain's CDR3 is CASSLWGGGPQETQYF. The CDR3 DNA is TGTGCCAGCAGCTTATGGGGGGGGGGGCCACAAGAGACCCAGTACTTC.